A single sample is the source of the 31 T cell receptor beta chains below, sequenced in a study of vaccination effects on CD4 cells after COVID-19 (dated by TCRdb to 2022 to 2024). The method behind the library was the immunoSEQ multiplex PCR assay. TCRdb took this table from immuneACCESS and kept in-frame rearrangements with V and J called. Such tables lack part of the clones; where checked against another copy, unresolved V genes explain under half of the gap, and the rest is unexplained. The sample data list about 73,000 clones, and about four fifths of these were observed just once. The ten largest make up around 2.9% of the sample. In the ViraFEST assay, PBMC were stimulated with viral peptide pools, and antigen-specific CD4+ T cell clonotypes were then identified by expansion using TCR sequencing. After 10 days of culture, CD4+ T cells were isolated with the EasySep CD4+ T cell isolation kit. The absence of prior SARS-CoV-2 infection in healthy vaccine recipients was confirmed by negative nucleocapsid antibodies before and after vaccination.

Their recognized antigens are unknown. The material sequenced was CD4+ T cells from PBMCs cultured with HCoV-NL63 spike peptides, taken before COVID-19 vaccination. The sample's cell subset or site label is to be understood as: HCoV-NL63 spike overlapping peptide pool stimulation. The receptor source for this set is a human donor who received a COVID-19 vaccine.

The chain links TRBV29-1 to TRBJ2-5, with D uncertain. V dropped 4 bases and J dropped 5 bases, with 11 bases sitting between them. This CDR3 is 12 amino acids long. Germline values: CDR1 SQVTM, CDR2 ANQGSEA. The CDR3 DNA sequence: TGCAGCGTTGTAGGGTCCTCGGAGACCCAGTACTTC. The encoded protein is CSVVGSSETQYF. Variable domain in full (rest from reference TRBV29-1 and TRBJ2-5): SAVISQKPSRDICQRGTSLTIQCQVDSQVTMMFWYRQQPGQSLTLIATANQGSEATYESGFVIDKFPISRPNLTFSTLTVSNMSPEDSSIYLCSVVGSSETQYFGPGTRLLVL.

The V and J genes are TRBV7-2 and TRBJ2-3; 14 bases are a match to TRBD2. The V segment lost 3 bases and the J segment 0 bases; nucleotides outside the gene matches: 2. Germline values: CDR1 SGHTA, CDR2 FQGNSA. The CDR3 extends over 17 amino acids. CDR3 bases: TGTGCCAGCAGCTTTCGACTAGCGGGGGGGAGCACAGATACGCAGTATTTT. This encodes CASSFRLAGGSTDTQYF.

The V call is TRBV7-9, the J call TRBJ1-2; 7 bases line up with TRBD1. From germline, CDR1 is SEHNR and CDR2 FQNEAQ (reference sequence). The CDR3 spans 18 residues. Unmatched junction bases numbered 20, after V lost 10 bases and J lost 0 bases. The CDR3 loop reads CATRRVRGLLLSNYGYTF. DNA of the CDR3: TGTGCCACCCGACGGGTCAGGGGGTTACTCCTTTCTAACTATGGCTACACCTTC. The complete variable domain, with remaining parts taken from reference TRBV7-9 and TRBJ1-2, reads DTGVSQNPRHKITKRGQNVTFRCDPISEHNRLYWYRQTLGQGPEFLTYFQNEAQLEKSRLLSDRFSAERPKGSFSTLEIQRTEQGDSAMYLCATRRVRGLLLSNYGYTFGSGTRLTVV.

The chain recombines TRBV29-1 with TRBJ1-1, with 7 bases lining up with TRBD1. With V trimmed by 5 bases and J by 0 bases, 3 bases remained unmatched. This CDR3 spans 13 amino acids. The germline CDR1 and CDR2 sequences are SQVTM and ANQGSEA. CDR3 in amino acids: CSVQTGMNTEAFF. CDR3 sequence (DNA): TGCAGCGTTCAGACAGGGATGAACACTGAAGCTTTCTTT.

This clone has more than one count but fewer than ten. CDR3 sequence reads: CASSLVGEYYGYTF. In DNA, the CDR3 is TGCGCCAGCAGCTTGGTGGGGGAATACTATGGCTACACCTTC. The genes are TRBV5-1 and TRBJ1-2; TRBD1 might be the D (5 bases). Trimming took 0 bases from V and 3 from J, leaving 9 bases between them. Germline V gene lookup returns CDR1 SGHRS and CDR2 YFSETQ. The CDR3 covers 14 residues. Drawing the rest from reference TRBV5-1 and TRBJ1-2, the complete variable domain is KAGVTQTPRYLIKTRGQQVTLSCSPISGHRSVSWYQQTPGQGLQFLFEYFSETQRNKGNFPGRFSGRQFSNSRSEMNVSTLELGDSALYLCASSLVGEYYGYTFGSGTRLTVV.

The chain links TRBV24-1 to TRBJ2-1; D not resolved. The CDR3 is 16 residues long. V was clipped by 3 bases and J by 0 bases, with 11 bases between them. Germline CDR1 is KGHDR and CDR2 is SFDVKD. CDR3 sequence reads: CATSDRAASSYNEQFF. CDR3 in DNA: TGTGCCACCAGTGATCGCGCGGCTAGCTCCTACAATGAGCAGTTCTTC.

The chain links TRBV7-9 to TRBJ2-5, with 9 bases lining up with TRBD2. Germline values: CDR1 SEHNR, CDR2 FQNEAQ (reference sequence). The ends lost 4 bases at V and 4 bases at J; junction bases unmatched: 7. The CDR3 length is 15 residues. The CDR3 region is CASSSGAGGRETQYF. The CDR3, as DNA: TGTGCCAGCAGCTCGGGAGCGGGAGGTCGAGAGACCCAGTACTTC.

J is TRBJ2-2 and V is TRBV28; D gene ambiguous. This CDR3 is 12 amino acids long. V gave up 5 bases and J gave up 3 bases, with 4 bases separating them. Germline loops: CDR1 MDHEN, CDR2 SYDVKM. The chain's CDR3 is CASSRDTGELFF. The CDR3 DNA reads TGTGCCAGCAGTCGGGACACCGGGGAGCTGTTTTTT.

The V and J genes are TRBV2 and TRBJ1-5; D gene ambiguous. Trimming cost V 3 bases and J 2 bases, with 8 bases left between them. Germline lookup yields CDR1 SNHLY and CDR2 FYNNEI. This CDR3 has 14 residues. The CDR3 DNA reads as TGTGCCAGCAGTGACGACAAGGGCAATCAGCCCCAGCATTTT. This codes for CASSDDKGNQPQHF.

This chain connects TRBV5-1 to TRBJ1-1; D may be TRBD1 (6 bases). V gave up 0 bases and J gave up 5 bases, with 17 bases separating them. This CDR3 spans 16 amino acids. From germline, CDR1 is SGHRS and CDR2 YFSETQ. The CDR3 loop reads CASSLERPGGGTEAFF. CDR3 nucleotide sequence: TGCGCCAGCAGCTTGGAAAGGCCCGGAGGGGGGACTGAAGCTTTCTTT. Using reference TRBV5-1 and TRBJ1-1 for the parts outside the CDR3, the full variable domain is KAGVTQTPRYLIKTRGQQVTLSCSPISGHRSVSWYQQTPGQGLQFLFEYFSETQRNKGNFPGRFSGRQFSNSRSEMNVSTLELGDSALYLCASSLERPGGGTEAFFGQGTRLTVV.

J is TRBJ2-5 and V is TRBV9; TRBD1 matches 8 bases. This CDR3 has 14 residues. V gave up 3 bases and J gave up 2 bases; unmatched junction bases: 3. In germline, CDR1 is SGDLS, CDR2 YYNGEE. The CDR3 bases are TGTGCCAGCAGCGCAGGGGGCAGTCAAGAGACCCAGTACTTC. Translation: CASSAGGSQETQYF.

This clone came up once. J is TRBJ1-1 and V is TRBV11-2, with TRBD1 matching over 7 bases. This CDR3 has 12 amino acids. The V gene end was trimmed by 4 bases and the J gene end by 6 bases; junction bases not matched to a gene: 2. Germline V gene sequence: CDR1 SGHAT, CDR2 FQNNGV. CDR3 sequence (DNA): TGTGCCAGCAGCTCGACAGGGTCTGAAGCTTTCTTT. Its protein is CASSSTGSEAFF.

The chain employs TRBV7-9 and TRBJ2-2; TRBD1 aligns across 8 bases. V lost 5 bases to trimming and J lost 1 base; unmatched junction nucleotides: 6. This CDR3 is built from 16 residues. Looked up from germline, CDR1 is SEHNR and CDR2 is FQNEAQ (reference sequence). The CDR3: CASSNPGTGNTGELFF. CDR3 sequence (DNA): TGTGCCAGCAGCAACCCCGGGACAGGGAACACCGGGGAGCTGTTTTTT. Full variable domain (outside the CDR3, taken from reference TRBV7-9 and TRBJ2-2): DTGVSQNPRHKITKRGQNVTFRCDPISEHNRLYWYRQTLGQGPEFLTYFQNEAQLEKSRLLSDRFSAERPKGSFSTLEIQRTEQGDSAMYLCASSNPGTGNTGELFFGEGSRLTVL.

The gene calls are TRBV11-2 and TRBJ2-7; tentatively, D is TRBD1 (6 bases). This CDR3 spans 14 amino acids. Germline values: CDR1 SGHAT, CDR2 FQNNGV. V was cut by 5 bases and J by 4 bases, with 15 bases left in between. The CDR3 sequence is CASSQGPVGYEQYV. CDR3 sequence (DNA): TGTGCCAGCAGCCAGGGGCCGGTGGGGTACGAGCAGTACGTC.

V gene TRBV5-5 combines with J gene TRBJ2-5; 15 nucleotides match TRBD2. The ends lost 5 bases at V and 6 bases at J; junction bases unmatched: 5. Germline V gene data show CDR1 as SGHKS and CDR2 as YYEKEE (reference sequence). This CDR3 is 15 amino acids long. The CDR3 loop reads CASSQGLAGGKTQYF. The CDR3 bases are TGTGCCAGCAGTCAAGGACTAGCGGGGGGGAAGACCCAGTACTTC.

The chain couples TRBV6-6 to TRBJ1-1; 7 positions match TRBD1. Germline-derived CDR1 and CDR2 are MNHNY and SVGAGI (reference sequence). CDR3 size: 14 residues. V shed 2 bases and J 7 bases; nucleotides not matched to a gene: 7. DNA for the CDR3: TGTGCCAGCAGTTACATTGCGGGACAGAGTGAAGCTTTCTTT. This codes for CASSYIAGQSEAFF.

The chain recombines TRBV6-2 or TRBV6-3 with TRBJ2-3; tentative D call: TRBD1 (6 bases). The CDR3 has 15 amino acids. Germline V gene data show CDR1 as MNHEY and CDR2 as SVGEGT. V lost 4 bases to trimming and J lost 5 bases, with 16 bases between them. This CDR3 is CASSSTSTGIDTQYF. For the CDR3, the DNA is TGTGCCAGCAGTTCGACCTCTACAGGGATAGATACGCAGTATTTT.

The gene calls are TRBV2 and TRBJ2-2; D gene uncertain. The CDR3 consists of 14 residues. Trimming cost V 1 base and J 1 base, with 4 bases left between them. CDR1 SNHLY and CDR2 FYNNEI come from the germline V gene. DNA of the CDR3: TGTGCCAGCAGTGAAGTCAGGAACACCGGGGAGCTGTTTTTT. It yields the protein CASSEVRNTGELFF.

The table lists this clone with a few counts. In DNA, the CDR3 is TGCGCCAGCAGCCAAGTCGGGGGAGGTGAGCAGTTCTTC. It codes for CASSQVGGGEQFF. The chain is built from TRBV4-3 and TRBJ2-1, with D perhaps TRBD2 (6 bases). Germline V lookup: CDR1 LGHNA, CDR2 YSLEER. The CDR3 runs to 13 residues. Trimming left V 1 base short and J 9 bases short, with 10 bases between.

The chain joins TRBV6-2 or TRBV6-3 to TRBJ1-2; D possibly corresponds to TRBD1 (6 bases). V gave up 5 bases and J gave up 2 bases, with 9 bases separating them. Germline V gene data show CDR1 as MNHEY and CDR2 as SVGEGT. The CDR3 consists of 13 residues. The CDR3 protein is CASSGQINYGYTF. The CDR3 DNA sequence: TGTGCCAGCAGTGGACAGATAAACTATGGCTACACCTTC.

V is TRBV18 and J is TRBJ2-2; possibly TRBD1 for D (6 bases). Germline V gene data show CDR1 as KGHSH and CDR2 as LQKENI. The CDR3 has 15 residues. V dropped 3 bases and J dropped 6 bases, with 14 bases sitting between them. The CDR3 protein is CASSPRQEGSGELFF. The CDR3 DNA follows: TGTGCCAGCTCACCTAGACAGGAAGGATCCGGGGAGCTGTTTTTT.

This sequence joins TRBV5-1 and TRBJ1-2, with no clear D. V lost 0 bases, J lost 5 bases, and 11 bases lay in between. CDR1 and CDR2 from the germline V gene are SGHRS and YFSETQ. The CDR3 covers 14 residues. The CDR3 here is CASSLVTLGYGYTF. CDR3 nucleotide sequence: TGCGCCAGCAGCTTGGTTACCCTGGGGTATGGCTACACCTTC.

This clone was detected only once. The chain employs TRBV5-6 and TRBJ2-7; D might be TRBD2 (7 bases). The CDR3 runs 15 residues. Germline CDR1 and CDR2: SGHDT and YYEEEE. The ends were cut back, 4 bases at V and 1 base at J, with 15 bases in the middle. CDR3 coding DNA: TGTGCCAGCAGCCCGTGGGGAGGGGGGTCCTACGAGCAGTACGTC. Encoded protein: CASSPWGGGSYEQYV.

The chain couples TRBV6-6 to TRBJ2-1; D is perhaps TRBD2 (7 bases). V gave up 0 bases and J gave up 4 bases, with 13 bases separating them. Germline V lookup: CDR1 MNHNY, CDR2 SVGAGI (reference sequence). The CDR3 is 16 residues long. CDR3 in amino acids: CASSYSRGGSYNEQFF. As DNA, the CDR3 is TGTGCCAGCAGTTACTCTAGGGGGGGTTCTTACAATGAGCAGTTCTTC.

The V gene is TRBV30, the J gene TRBJ1-1; D call uncertain. This CDR3 contains 17 residues. Germline V CDR1 and CDR2: GTSNPN, SVGIG (reference sequence). V lost 4 bases to trimming and J lost 2 bases, with 23 bases between them. CDR3 nucleotides: TGTGCCTGGACCCCCCTTTGGGATCCGGTGGTAAACACTGAAGCTTTCTTT. Its translation is CAWTPLWDPVVNTEAFF.

J is TRBJ2-2 and V is TRBV25-1; 7 positions match TRBD1. The CDR3 spans 16 residues. Germline CDR1 MGHDK, CDR2 SYGVNS. Trimming took 6 bases from V and 4 from J; bases not matched to a gene: 11. The CDR3 region is CASSDAMAGGTGELFF. The DNA for the CDR3 is TGTGCCAGCAGCGACGCCATGGCAGGGGGCACCGGGGAGCTGTTTTTT. Supplemented by reference TRBV25-1 and TRBJ2-2, the full variable domain reads EADIYQTPRYLVIGTGKKITLECSQTMGHDKMYWYQQDPGMELHLIHYSYGVNSTEKGDLSSESTVSRIRTEHFPLTLESARPSHTSQYLCASSDAMAGGTGELFFGEGSRLTVL.

This CDR3 reads CASSPKGLAGVSSYEQYV. As DNA, the CDR3 is TGTGCCAGCTCACCTAAAGGACTGGCGGGGGTTAGCTCCTACGAGCAGTACGTC. This chain joins TRBV18 and TRBJ2-7; 7 bases are shared with TRBD2. The CDR3 consists of 18 residues. Trimming at V came to 3 bases and at J to 0 bases, leaving 14 bases not matched to a gene. Germline values: CDR1 KGHSH, CDR2 LQKENI.

The J gene is TRBJ1-2, the V gene TRBV15; no reliable D call. Germline lookup yields CDR1 LNHNV and CDR2 YYDKDF (reference sequence). This CDR3 contains 12 residues. V was pared by 7 bases and J by 4 bases, with 10 bases between. CDR3 in DNA: TGTGCCACCACTCTCGGAGGCTATGGCTACACCTTC. This codes for CATTLGGYGYTF.

This sequence joins TRBV10-2 and TRBJ1-1; no definite D call. The CDR3 has 12 amino acids. Deletions cut 3 bases from V and 1 base from J, with 3 bases between. The germline V gene has CDR1 WSHSY and CDR2 SAAADI. CDR3 region: CASSDRNTEAFF. The CDR3 DNA follows: TGCGCCAGCAGTGACAGGAACACTGAAGCTTTCTTT.

The chain employs TRBV18 and TRBJ2-7; 7 bases match TRBD2. V lost 8 bases, J lost 5 bases, and 9 bases stayed unmatched. The CDR3 totals 13 residues. Germline CDR1 is KGHSH and CDR2 is LQKENI. For the CDR3, the DNA is TGTGCCAGCCGCAGGGAGGGGAATAACGAGCAGTACGTC. Amino acids: CASRREGNNEQYV.

V usage is TRBV7-3 and J usage is TRBJ2-6; 10 bases fit TRBD1. CDR3 length: 17 residues. Per the germline V gene, CDR1 is SGHTA and CDR2 is FQGTGA. J was trimmed by 3 bases and V by 5 bases; bases with no gene match: 7. CDR3 in DNA: TGTGCCAGCAGCGTCGACAGGGGGCAAGGTGGGGCCAACGTCCTGACTTTC. Protein product: CASSVDRGQGGANVLTF.